This T cell receptor (beta chain) was retrieved from a study of blood T cell repertoires in COVID-19. V dropped 7 bases and J dropped 1 base, with 13 bases sitting between them. This CDR3 region has 15 residues. Germline values: CDR1 SEHNR, CDR2 FQNEAQ (reference sequence). In the source study's methods: Cell counts per sample came from amplifying reference gene primers. Profiled with immunoSEQ multiplex PCR; TCRdb holds only in-frame clones, not every one. From that table come the V and J calls and clone size; the DNA was used to work out D and trimming. Of around 190,000 clones listed, roughly 80% are singletons. Recruited during active infection, patients (from Seattle) were subsequently followed longitudinally.

Material: peripheral blood. The gene calls are TRBV7-9 and TRBJ2-2, with a possible D match to TRBD2 (6 bases). This clonotype was obtained from a woman in her fifties or sixties with COVID-19, enrolled during active disease. The CDR3 nucleotides are TGTGCCAGCATCCGCTTTAGCGGGAACACCGGGGAGCTGTTTTTT. Translating gives CASIRFSGNTGELFF.